Sequencing of this T cell receptor (beta chain) was carried out in a study of CD8+ T cells in alopecia areata. Once RNA had been extracted, it was reverse transcribed into cDNA to act as the sequencing template. Measured with immunoSEQ multiplex PCR; TCRdb has only the in-frame clones, and not every one. This sample has about 200,000 clones; approximately 60% occur once, and the top ten carry approximately 4.9%. Trimming removed 2 bases from V and 4 bases from J, with 10 bases in between. Germline V gives CDR1 MRHNA, CDR2 SNTAGT. CDR3 length: 14 amino acids. The sequence was obtained from a human donor in good health. J is TRBJ2-3 and V is TRBV6-4; D might be TRBD1 (6 bases). The sample consisted of CD8+ T cells sorted from blood. The CDR3 here is CASSDLGAADTQYF. Here the CDR3 DNA reads TGTGCCAGCAGTGACCTGGGGGCCGCAGATACGCAGTATTTT.